This entry lists 14 T cell receptor beta chains sequenced from one sample in a study of CD8+ T cells in alopecia areata. Isolated RNA was reverse transcribed into cDNA used as the sequencing template. Assay used: immunoSEQ multiplex PCR; TCRdb lists only in-frame clones, some missing. This sample has about 97,000 clones, with 35% to 45% found just once. The material sequenced was CD4+ T cells sorted from blood. The receptor set was obtained from a human donor with alopecia areata.

In nucleotides, the CDR3 is TGTGCCTCAAAGGTGTCCGGACCGAACCGGATTAGCAATCAGCCCCAGCATTTT. This gives the protein CASKVSGPNRISNQPQHF. The chain links TRBV30 to TRBJ1-5; D gene ambiguous. Trimming took off 7 bases at V and 0 bases at J, with 25 bases between the two ends. The CDR3 covers 18 residues. Germline V gene lookup returns CDR1 GTSNPN and CDR2 SVGIG (reference sequence).

This clone was seen a few times. In DNA, the CDR3 is TGTGCCAGCAGTGGTACAGTGACTCTCACAGATACGCAGTATTTT. Translating gives CASSGTVTLTDTQYF. The rearrangement links TRBV2 to TRBJ2-3; unclear D gene. V was clipped by 4 bases and J by 2 bases, with 13 bases between them. The CDR3 totals 15 residues. Germline assignment: CDR1 SNHLY and CDR2 FYNNEI.

The V and J genes are TRBV27 and TRBJ1-6, with D unclear. The CDR3 consists of 13 residues. V was pared by 2 bases and J by 9 bases, with 8 bases between. Germline V gene lookup returns CDR1 MNHEY and CDR2 SMNVEV (reference sequence). The CDR3 DNA follows: TGTGCCAGCAGTTTACTAAAGATTTCACCCCTCCACTTT. It is translated as CASSLLKISPLHF.

The chain carries TRBV7-3 and TRBJ2-1, with D possibly called TRBD1 or TRBD2 (6 bases each). Germline values: CDR1 SGHTA, CDR2 FQGTGA. V lost 4 bases and J 9 bases, leaving 16 bases between the germline ends. This CDR3 contains 14 residues. CDR3 nucleotides: TGTGCCAGCAGCTCTACATTGGGGGGCACTGAGCAGTTCTTC. It codes for CASSSTLGGTEQFF.

A few counts support this clone. V gene TRBV25-1 combines with J gene TRBJ2-1, with no clear D. Germline V gene lookup returns CDR1 MGHDK and CDR2 SYGVNS. The length of the CDR3 is 18 residues. V was clipped by 8 bases and J by 5 bases, with 28 bases between them. The CDR3 loop is CASPESHQHHQRNNEQFF. The CDR3 DNA sequence: TGTGCCAGCCCCGAGTCCCACCAACACCACCAACGCAACAATGAGCAGTTCTTC.

This clone appeared a few times. The J gene is TRBJ2-3, the V gene TRBV6-5; TRBD2 might be the D (5 bases). This CDR3 has 13 residues. CDR1 MNHEY and CDR2 SVGAGI come from the germline V gene. Trimming took 7 bases from V and 0 from J, leaving 8 bases between them. CDR3 in DNA: TGTGCCAGCATGTGGAGGAGCACAGATACGCAGTATTTT. Its translation: CASMWRSTDTQYF.

This chain uses TRBV5-1 with TRBJ2-7, with D possibly matching TRBD1 (5 bases). V was shortened by 3 bases and J by 0 bases, with 16 bases between the two germline ends. This CDR3 comprises 16 residues. Germline-derived CDR1 and CDR2 are SGHRS and YFSETQ. DNA of the CDR3: TGCGCCAGCAGCTCCGCGTTTAGTGGGGCCTCCTACGAGCAGTACTTC. It codes for CASSSAFSGASYEQYF.

The chain couples TRBV7-9 to TRBJ2-3; D unclear. The CDR3 is 14 amino acids. The germline V and J ends were trimmed by 6 bases and 0 bases, with 10 bases remaining between them. Looked up from germline, CDR1 is SEHNR and CDR2 is FQNEAQ (reference sequence). The CDR3 sequence: CASRHGSSTDTQYF. CDR3 coding DNA: TGTGCCAGCAGACACGGGTCTAGCACAGATACGCAGTATTTT.

The V call is TRBV27, the J call TRBJ1-2; D remains unclear. Germline lookup yields CDR1 MNHEY and CDR2 SMNVEV (reference sequence). The germline V and J ends were trimmed by 5 bases and 8 bases, with 15 bases remaining between them. The CDR3 has 13 amino acids. CDR3 nucleotides: TGTGCCAGCAGTCCCGGTTTAGGAGGCGGCTACACCTTC. Encoded protein: CASSPGLGGGYTF.

This chain joins TRBV29-1 and TRBJ2-2; D may be TRBD2 (6 bases). This CDR3 has 15 amino acids. V was clipped by 6 bases and J by 6 bases, with 20 bases between them. Germline V gives CDR1 SQVTM, CDR2 ANQGSEA. CDR3 residues: CSVGGLPEDAGELFF. In DNA form, the CDR3 reads TGCAGCGTCGGGGGACTTCCGGAGGACGCCGGGGAGCTGTTTTTT.

This clone was observed a handful of times. The V and J genes are TRBV5-1 and TRBJ2-3; D unresolved. Trimming shortened V by 3 bases and J by 2 bases, and 1 base separated the two germline ends. Per the germline V gene, CDR1 is SGHRS and CDR2 is YFSETQ. The CDR3 length is 11 residues. Here the CDR3 reads CASSSTDTQYF. CDR3 in DNA: TGCGCCAGCAGCTCCACAGATACGCAGTATTTT. Looking up the rest from reference TRBV5-1 and TRBJ2-3 gives the full variable domain: KAGVTQTPRYLIKTRGQQVTLSCSPISGHRSVSWYQQTPGQGLQFLFEYFSETQRNKGNFPGRFSGRQFSNSRSEMNVSTLELGDSALYLCASSSTDTQYFGPGTRLTVL.

J is TRBJ2-7 and V is TRBV2, with 9 nucleotides matching TRBD1. The CDR3 is 15 residues long. Germline CDR1 is SNHLY and CDR2 is FYNNEI. The V segment lost 0 bases and the J segment 3 bases; nucleotides outside the gene matches: 3. This CDR3 is CASSEAGTGHYEQYF. The CDR3 nucleotides are TGTGCCAGCAGTGAAGCCGGGACAGGGCACTACGAGCAGTACTTC. The variable domain in full, with the rest retrieved from reference TRBV2 and TRBJ2-7, is EPEVTQTPSHQVTQMGQEVILRCVPISNHLYFYWYRQILGQKVEFLVSFYNNEISEKSEIFDDQFSVERPDGSNFTLKIRSTKLEDSAMYFCASSEAGTGHYEQYFGPGTRLTVT.

This sequence joins TRBV16 and TRBJ2-1; unclear D gene. This CDR3 has 13 amino acids. CDR1 and CDR2 (germline): KGHSY, FQNENV. Trimming left V 0 bases short and J 9 bases short, with 9 bases between. Here the CDR3 DNA reads TGTGCCAGCAGCCAATCCGTATCCCTTGAGCAGTTCTTC. It yields the protein CASSQSVSLEQFF.

This clone has just a few counts. The CDR3 reads CASSFTTGGGQPQHF. CDR3 DNA: TGTGCCAGCAGCTTCACGACAGGTGGCGGTCAGCCCCAGCATTTT. J is TRBJ1-5 and V is TRBV7-2, with D maybe TRBD1 (6 bases). V dropped 3 bases and J dropped 6 bases, with 15 bases sitting between them. CDR3 length: 15 residues. The germline V gene encodes CDR1 SGHTA and CDR2 FQGNSA. Drawing the rest from reference TRBV7-2 and TRBJ1-5, the complete variable domain is GAGVSQSPSNKVTEKGKDVELRCDPISGHTALYWYRQSLGQGLEFLIYFQGNSAPDKSGLPSDRFSAERTGGSVSTLTIQRTQQEDSAVYLCASSFTTGGGQPQHFGDGTRLSIL.